This is a list of T cell receptor beta chains from one sample in a study of blood T cell repertoires in COVID-19. The method was immunoSEQ multiplex PCR; TCRdb's version includes in-frame clones alone and lacks a portion of them. The sample includes approximately 46,000 clones, approximately 90% of them seen just once. The sample taken for sequencing was peripheral blood. Receptors originate from a human donor in a cohort sampled during active COVID-19. Both conserved end residues are trimmed from each CDR3.

TRBV11-2	TRBJ2-5	ASSTRPSGGGSWETQY
TRBV7-2	TRBJ2-1	ASSLDTGLYYNEQF
TRBV6-2/TRBV6-3	TRBJ2-7	ASSRQGSTYEQY
TRBV7-9	TRBJ1-1	ASGTRTGNTEAF
TRBV5-1	TRBJ2-5	ASSGGTSGETQY
TRBV7-2	TRBJ2-2	ASSQRTSGGSSGELF
TRBV7-9	TRBJ2-5	ASSLRQGDQETQY
TRBV28	TRBJ2-5	ASSLGGGLANQETQY
TRBV4-1	TRBJ1-1	ASSQAPGGYTEAF
TRBV2	TRBJ2-7	ARKLAGSYEQY
TRBV4-3	TRBJ1-6	ASRLSPTGVHSPLH
TRBV5-6	TRBJ2-7	ASSLGGGVLSYEQY
TRBV9	TRBJ1-1	ASSVDPGTGGTEAF
TRBV2	TRBJ2-7	ASRTDRITYEQY
TRBV7-9	TRBJ2-6	ASSLAGLAQVLT
TRBV28	TRBJ2-3	ASSGTGGTTDTQY
TRBV28	TRBJ2-7	ASSLFGTSGPYEQY
TRBV3-1/TRBV3-2	TRBJ1-1	ASSSTQGTEAF
TRBV3-1/TRBV3-2	TRBJ2-5	ASSQDFIAVQETQY
TRBV19	TRBJ1-1	ASSVSLTGLITEAF
TRBV5-5	TRBJ2-7	ASSLGTGGFTYEQY
TRBV11-2	TRBJ1-1	ASSLGTGGHWVAEAF
TRBV11-2	TRBJ1-5	ASSSTGNSNQPQH